The 5 T cell receptor beta chains below come from one sample, sequenced in a study of somatic mutations in cytotoxic T cells in rheumatoid arthritis. Clones were sequenced by immunoSEQ multiplex PCR, and TCRdb holds only the in-frame ones, with some missing. The table lists under 35,000 clones, 85% to 90% of them singletons. The sequenced sample was CD8+ T cells sorted from blood. The source is an adult with rheumatoid arthritis.

The chain uses TRBV13 and TRBJ1-3, with 9 nucleotides matching TRBD1. V trimming: 5 bases; J trimming: 3 bases; junction bases outside the gene matches: 8. This CDR3 is built from 16 residues. The germline gives CDR1 PRHDT, CDR2 FYEKMQ (reference sequence). CDR3 amino acids: CASSENRGQFGNTIYF. The CDR3 DNA follows: TGTGCCAGCAGCGAAAACAGGGGGCAATTTGGAAACACCATATATTTT.

This clone is a singleton in its sample. V and J are TRBV28 and TRBJ2-2, with 12 positions matching TRBD2. Germline V gives CDR1 MDHEN, CDR2 SYDVKM. The J segment lost 8 bases and the V segment lost 5 bases, leaving 6 bases of the junction unmatched. The CDR3 has 15 residues. The CDR3 here is CASSPLAGGPGELFF. The CDR3 nucleotides read TGTGCCAGCAGTCCCCTAGCGGGGGGGCCTGGGGAGCTGTTTTTT.

The V call is TRBV19, the J call TRBJ2-1, with a possible D match to TRBD2 (7 bases). Trimming took 10 bases from V and 8 from J, leaving 21 bases between them. Germline CDR1 LNHDA, CDR2 SQIVND (reference sequence). The CDR3 has 14 residues. CDR3 amino acids: CATYRGGGEDEQFF. For the CDR3, the DNA is TGTGCCACCTATAGGGGGGGAGGGGAAGATGAGCAGTTCTTC.

The V gene is TRBV5-8, the J gene TRBJ2-5, with D possibly being TRBD1 (6 bases). Trimming took 6 bases from V and 4 from J, leaving 22 bases between them. The CDR3 loop spans 16 amino acids. The V gene's germline CDR1 is SGHTS and CDR2 YDEGEE. The CDR3 sequence is CASTFSGTSVRETQYF. The CDR3 DNA follows: TGTGCCAGCACCTTTTCCGGGACAAGTGTCCGAGAGACCCAGTACTTC.

This chain links TRBV11-2 with TRBJ2-3; D call uncertain. Trimming cost V 3 bases and J 3 bases, with 13 bases left between them. Germline assignment: CDR1 SGHAT and CDR2 FQNNGV. This CDR3 has 15 residues. For the CDR3, the DNA is TGTGCCAGCAGCTTGGGTGAGCTAACGACAGATACGCAGTATTTT. Amino acid sequence: CASSLGELTTDTQYF.